This is a list of T cell receptor beta chains from one sample in a study of OX40 agonist ivuxolimab in advanced cancers. Produced via immunoSEQ multiplex PCR; TCRdb's table is partial and in-frame only. Of 70,000 to 95,000 clones in the sample, roughly four fifths were seen once. The material sequenced was CD4+ or CD8+ T cells sorted from blood, taken in a trial of the OX40 agonist ivuxolimab. All receptors come from an adult with an advanced solid tumor such as melanoma, head and neck, liver or kidney cancer. Both conserved end residues are part of each CDR3. The D gene is left open where the match is weak. Only part of the rows carry a size: once, few, many, or a class if the clone is expanded.

abundance: few; d_gene: NA; j_gene: TRBJ1-3; v_gene: TRBV2; CDR3nt: TGTGCCAGCAAACTCCTTATCTCTGGAAACACCATATATTTT; CDR3aa: CASKLLISGNTIYF
abundance: NA; d_gene: NA; j_gene: TRBJ2-1; v_gene: TRBV6-4; CDR3nt: TGTGCCAGCAGTGAGGATGCCTACAATGAGCAGTTCTTC; CDR3aa: CASSEDAYNEQFF
abundance: NA; d_gene: NA; j_gene: TRBJ2-7; v_gene: TRBV5-8; CDR3nt: TGTGCCAGCAGCAAGCACTACGAGCAGTACTTC; CDR3aa: CASSKHYEQYF
abundance: NA; d_gene: NA; j_gene: TRBJ1-1; v_gene: TRBV19; CDR3nt: TGTGCCACAACACAGGGTGGGGGGATCACTGAAGCTTTCTTT; CDR3aa: CATTQGGGITEAFF
abundance: NA; d_gene: NA; j_gene: TRBJ1-3; v_gene: TRBV11-2; CDR3nt: TGTGCCAGCAGCCGGGGGGTCGGCTCTGGAAACACCATATATTTT; CDR3aa: CASSRGVGSGNTIYF
abundance: few; d_gene: NA; j_gene: TRBJ1-5; v_gene: TRBV28; CDR3nt: TGTGCCAGCAGGAGGTGGGCCTTAGGAGGGCAGCCCCAGCATTTT; CDR3aa: CASRRWALGGQPQHF
abundance: NA; d_gene: NA; j_gene: TRBJ1-3; v_gene: TRBV9; CDR3nt: TGTGCCAGCAGCGGAGGCCCCCCCGGGGTTTCTGGAAACACCATATATTTT; CDR3aa: CASSGGPPGVSGNTIYF
abundance: NA; d_gene: NA; j_gene: TRBJ1-1; v_gene: TRBV6-1; CDR3nt: TGTGCCAGCAGTGAAGTTAGATGGGGGCGAAGTGGGCGCACTGAAGCTTTCTTT; CDR3aa: CASSEVRWGRSGRTEAFF
abundance: NA; d_gene: NA; j_gene: TRBJ2-7; v_gene: TRBV5-6; CDR3nt: TGTGCCAGCAGCTTTATGGGGTACGAGCAGTACTTC; CDR3aa: CASSFMGYEQYF
abundance: NA; d_gene: NA; j_gene: TRBJ2-3; v_gene: TRBV28; CDR3nt: TGTGCCAGCTCCCGTGACAACACAGATACGCAGTATTTT; CDR3aa: CASSRDNTDTQYF
abundance: NA; d_gene: NA; j_gene: TRBJ1-1; v_gene: TRBV19; CDR3nt: TGTGCCAGTAGTATTACAGGGTTTAACACTGAAACTTTCTTT; CDR3aa: CASSITGFNTETFF
abundance: NA; d_gene: TRBD1; j_gene: TRBJ1-5; v_gene: TRBV6-5; CDR3nt: TGTGCCAGCAGCAAAGACAGGGGCGATCAGCCCCAGCATTTT; CDR3aa: CASSKDRGDQPQHF
abundance: NA; d_gene: NA; j_gene: TRBJ1-1; v_gene: TRBV27; CDR3nt: TGTGCCAGCAGTTTACAGGGATGGTGGAACACTGAAGCTTTCTTT; CDR3aa: CASSLQGWWNTEAFF
abundance: NA; d_gene: NA; j_gene: TRBJ2-3; v_gene: TRBV7-8; CDR3nt: TGTGCCAGCAGCTTATTCGTCAGCACAGATACGCAGTATTTT; CDR3aa: CASSLFVSTDTQYF
abundance: NA; d_gene: TRBD2; j_gene: TRBJ2-5; v_gene: TRBV15; CDR3nt: TGTGCCACCAGCCCAACGGGGGGGGTCGGGACCCAGTACTTC; CDR3aa: CATSPTGGVGTQYF
abundance: NA; d_gene: NA; j_gene: TRBJ1-6; v_gene: TRBV27; CDR3nt: TGTGCCAGCAGTTTATCTCAGGGTGGTTGGTCACCCCTCCACTTT; CDR3aa: CASSLSQGGWSPLHF
abundance: NA; d_gene: TRBD1; j_gene: TRBJ1-2; v_gene: TRBV6-5; CDR3nt: TGTGCCAGTGGACAGGCTATGACCCCAGGCTATGGCTACACCTTC; CDR3aa: CASGQAMTPGYGYTF
abundance: once; d_gene: NA; j_gene: TRBJ1-6; v_gene: TRBV2; CDR3nt: TGTGCCAGCAGTGAAAGCGGACAAACTAATTCACCCCTCCACTTT; CDR3aa: CASSESGQTNSPLHF
abundance: NA; d_gene: NA; j_gene: TRBJ2-3; v_gene: TRBV19; CDR3nt: TGTGCCAGTAGTATTGGGGCAGTGGGAGATACGCAGTATTTT; CDR3aa: CASSIGAVGDTQYF
abundance: NA; d_gene: NA; j_gene: TRBJ1-1; v_gene: TRBV19; CDR3nt: TGTGCCAGTAGTATAAATCTGCGCACTGAAGCTTTCTTT; CDR3aa: CASSINLRTEAFF
abundance: NA; d_gene: NA; j_gene: TRBJ2-4; v_gene: TRBV11-2; CDR3nt: TGTGCCAGCAGCTCAGGGACCGTGGGGGACATTCAGTACTTC; CDR3aa: CASSSGTVGDIQYF
abundance: NA; d_gene: TRBD2; j_gene: TRBJ2-3; v_gene: TRBV7-9; CDR3nt: TGTGCCAGCACCGTGGGACTAGCGGGCGAAACAGATACGCAGTATTTT; CDR3aa: CASTVGLAGETDTQYF
abundance: NA; d_gene: NA; j_gene: TRBJ1-1; v_gene: TRBV5-1; CDR3nt: TGCGCCAGCAGCCCGACTGTACAGAACACTGAAGCTTTCTTT; CDR3aa: CASSPTVQNTEAFF
abundance: NA; d_gene: NA; j_gene: TRBJ1-6; v_gene: TRBV4-2; CDR3nt: TGTGCCAGCAGCCAAGAGGTCCCAGGGATCCCCCTCCACTTT; CDR3aa: CASSQEVPGIPLHF
abundance: NA; d_gene: NA; j_gene: TRBJ2-2; v_gene: TRBV5-1; CDR3nt: TGCGCCAGCTCCCCTTCCCTGGGGACCACCGGGGAGCTGTTTTTT; CDR3aa: CASSPSLGTTGELFF
abundance: NA; d_gene: NA; j_gene: TRBJ1-3; v_gene: TRBV9; CDR3nt: TGTGCCAGCAGCCCGACGGGCTCTGGAAACACCATATATTTT; CDR3aa: CASSPTGSGNTIYF
abundance: NA; d_gene: NA; j_gene: TRBJ2-5; v_gene: TRBV4-3; CDR3nt: TGCGCCAGCAGCCAAGATCCTTTCGTAGGGGAGACCCAGTACTTC; CDR3aa: CASSQDPFVGETQYF
abundance: once; d_gene: NA; j_gene: TRBJ1-1; v_gene: TRBV5-1; CDR3nt: TGCGCCAGCAGCTTGTCTCCGCCAATGAACACTGAAGCTTTCTTT; CDR3aa: CASSLSPPMNTEAFF
abundance: NA; d_gene: NA; j_gene: TRBJ1-6; v_gene: TRBV6-5; CDR3nt: TGTGCCAGCAGAACCGGGCCACGGGATTCACCCCTCCACTTT; CDR3aa: CASRTGPRDSPLHF
abundance: few; d_gene: NA; j_gene: TRBJ2-3; v_gene: TRBV5-1; CDR3nt: TGCGCCAGCAGCTTAGAAGGACGGGGGAGCACAGATACGCAGTATTTT; CDR3aa: CASSLEGRGSTDTQYF
abundance: NA; d_gene: NA; j_gene: TRBJ1-5; v_gene: TRBV10-3; CDR3nt: TGTGCCATCAGTCGGACCTTTTCCGACGGCAATCAGCCCCAGCATTTT; CDR3aa: CAISRTFSDGNQPQHF
abundance: few; d_gene: NA; j_gene: TRBJ1-2; v_gene: TRBV23-1; CDR3nt: TGCGCCAGCCGCGCCTATGGAGATGGCTACACCTTC; CDR3aa: CASRAYGDGYTF
abundance: NA; d_gene: NA; j_gene: TRBJ2-1; v_gene: TRBV5-4; CDR3nt: TGTGCCAGCAGCTTGGGGCAGGGAGGTTTATACAATGAGCAGTTCTTC; CDR3aa: CASSLGQGGLYNEQFF
abundance: once; d_gene: NA; j_gene: TRBJ2-4; v_gene: TRBV2; CDR3nt: TGTGCCAGCAAAGGACACCCTGGAAACATTCAGTACTTC; CDR3aa: CASKGHPGNIQYF
abundance: once; d_gene: NA; j_gene: TRBJ2-1; v_gene: TRBV10-1; CDR3nt: TGCGCCAGCAGTGAGTACGGGGTAGGGCAGGATGAGCAGTTCTTC; CDR3aa: CASSEYGVGQDEQFF
abundance: NA; d_gene: TRBD1; j_gene: TRBJ1-4; v_gene: TRBV5-4; CDR3nt: TGTGCCAGCAGCCTAGACAGGGGGACTAATGAAAAACTGTTTTTT; CDR3aa: CASSLDRGTNEKLFF
abundance: NA; d_gene: NA; j_gene: TRBJ2-3; v_gene: TRBV19; CDR3nt: TGTGCCAGTGGTCGATTGTTGGGGGCGGATACGCAGTATTTT; CDR3aa: CASGRLLGADTQYF
abundance: NA; d_gene: TRBD1; j_gene: TRBJ1-1; v_gene: TRBV6-5; CDR3nt: TGTGCCAGCAGTTACCAGGGGACAGGGGCCCTCACTGAAGCTTTCTTT; CDR3aa: CASSYQGTGALTEAFF
abundance: NA; d_gene: TRBD1; j_gene: TRBJ2-7; v_gene: TRBV28; CDR3nt: TGTGCCAGCAGTTCCCCTAGTGGGGACAGCTACGAGCAGTACTTC; CDR3aa: CASSSPSGDSYEQYF
abundance: NA; d_gene: NA; j_gene: TRBJ1-4; v_gene: TRBV25-1; CDR3nt: TGTGCCAGCAGTGAATATCGGGAGTATAATGAAAAACTGTTTTTT; CDR3aa: CASSEYREYNEKLFF
abundance: NA; d_gene: NA; j_gene: TRBJ2-7; v_gene: TRBV30; CDR3nt: TGTGCCTGGAGTACCGGCATTTACGAGCAGTACTTC; CDR3aa: CAWSTGIYEQYF
abundance: NA; d_gene: NA; j_gene: TRBJ2-2; v_gene: TRBV9; CDR3nt: TGTGCCAGCAGCCAAGTGCGGGGGCGGAACACCGGGGAGCTGTTTTTT; CDR3aa: CASSQVRGRNTGELFF
abundance: NA; d_gene: NA; j_gene: TRBJ2-7; v_gene: TRBV5-6; CDR3nt: TGTGCCAGCAGCTTCCCGGCCAATAACAACGAGCAGTACTTC; CDR3aa: CASSFPANNNEQYF
abundance: NA; d_gene: TRBD1; j_gene: TRBJ2-7; v_gene: TRBV30; CDR3nt: TGTGCCTGGAGTACAAGACAGGGGGCGTATGAGCAGTACTTC; CDR3aa: CAWSTRQGAYEQYF